The source of this TCR beta chain is a study of breast tumors, draining lymph nodes, adjacent tissues. Axillary draining lymph nodes of breast cancer patients supplied the node samples. With regard to this clonotype: A much larger clone differs by one base, so this may be a read error.

MiXCR was run by TCRdb on the multiplex PCR reads, yielding one entry per CDR3 protein. The table records under 150,000 distinct CDR3 sequences, about 20% of them present only once. The germline V gene has CDR1 DFQATT and CDR2 SNEGSKA (reference sequence). The CDR3 loop spans 13 amino acids. Sequenced: axillary lymph node tissue. The clonotype comes from a female donor with breast cancer. Some clones in this sample may be carry-over from other donors' samples. The genes are TRBV20-1 and TRBJ1-2; possible D gene TRBD1, 5 bases. In DNA form, the CDR3 reads TGCGGCAAAGGGACGACTCCTTGGAGGGGCTACACCTTC. Residues: CGKGTTPWRGYTF.